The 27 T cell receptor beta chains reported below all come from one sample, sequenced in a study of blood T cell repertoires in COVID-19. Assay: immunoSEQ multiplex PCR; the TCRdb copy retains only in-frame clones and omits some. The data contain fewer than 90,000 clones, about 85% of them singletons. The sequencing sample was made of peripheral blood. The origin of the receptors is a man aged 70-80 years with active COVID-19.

The CDR3 sequence is CASSLWSGVGNIQYF. The DNA for the CDR3 is TGTGCCAGCAGTTTATGGAGCGGGGTGGGGAACATTCAGTACTTC. The chain combines TRBV27 with TRBJ2-4, with 7 bases matching TRBD2. This CDR3 is 15 amino acids long. CDR1 and CDR2 from the germline V gene are MNHEY and SMNVEV (reference sequence). The V and J ends lost 1 base and 7 bases, in that order; junction bases with no gene match: 7.

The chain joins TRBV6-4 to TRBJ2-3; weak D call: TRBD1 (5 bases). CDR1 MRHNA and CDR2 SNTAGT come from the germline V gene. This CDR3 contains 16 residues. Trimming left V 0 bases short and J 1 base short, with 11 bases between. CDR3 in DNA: TGTGCCAGCAGTGACTCTTGGGGCGCGGGCACAGATACGCAGTATTTT. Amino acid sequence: CASSDSWGAGTDTQYF.

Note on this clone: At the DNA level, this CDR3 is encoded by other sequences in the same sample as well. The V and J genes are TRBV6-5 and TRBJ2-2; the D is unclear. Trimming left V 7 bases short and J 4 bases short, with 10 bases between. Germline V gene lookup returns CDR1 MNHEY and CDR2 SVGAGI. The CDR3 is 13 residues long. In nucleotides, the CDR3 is TGTGCCAGCACCCGCGGTGGCACCGGGGAGCTGTTTTTT. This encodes CASTRGGTGELFF.

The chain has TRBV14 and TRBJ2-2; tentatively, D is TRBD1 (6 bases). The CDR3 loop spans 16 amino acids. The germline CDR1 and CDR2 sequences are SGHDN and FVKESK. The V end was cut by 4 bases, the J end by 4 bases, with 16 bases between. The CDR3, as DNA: TGTGCCAGCAGCCGCCCTGGACAGCTATCCACCGGGGAGCTGTTTTTT. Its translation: CASSRPGQLSTGELFF.

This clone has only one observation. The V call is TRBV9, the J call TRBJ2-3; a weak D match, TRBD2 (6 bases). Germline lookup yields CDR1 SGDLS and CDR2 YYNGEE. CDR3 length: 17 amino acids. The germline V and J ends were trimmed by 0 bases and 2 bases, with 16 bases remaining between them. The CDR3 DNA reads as TGTGCCAGCAGCGTAGGGGTGGGACTGGGGTCCACAGATACGCAGTATTTT. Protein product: CASSVGVGLGSTDTQYF.

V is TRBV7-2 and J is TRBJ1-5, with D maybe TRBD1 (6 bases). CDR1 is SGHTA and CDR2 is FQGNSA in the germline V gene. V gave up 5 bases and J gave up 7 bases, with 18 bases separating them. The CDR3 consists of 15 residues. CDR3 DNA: TGTGCCAGCAGCCTAGGGACACCTCAAGGGCAGCCCCAGCATTTT. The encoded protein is CASSLGTPQGQPQHF.

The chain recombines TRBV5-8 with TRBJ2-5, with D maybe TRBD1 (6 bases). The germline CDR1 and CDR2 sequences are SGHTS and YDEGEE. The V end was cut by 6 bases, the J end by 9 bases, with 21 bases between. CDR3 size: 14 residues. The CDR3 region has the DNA TGTGCCAGCACCCTTGGGGGCAGCGTGGGGGCCCAGTACTTC. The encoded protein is CASTLGGSVGAQYF.

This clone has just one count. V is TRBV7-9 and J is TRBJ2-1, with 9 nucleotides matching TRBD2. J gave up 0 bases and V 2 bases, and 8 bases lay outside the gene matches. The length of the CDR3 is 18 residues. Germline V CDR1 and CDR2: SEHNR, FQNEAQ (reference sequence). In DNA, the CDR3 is TGTGCCAGCAGCTTAACCGGACTAGCGCGTAGCTCCTACAATGAGCAGTTCTTC. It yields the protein CASSLTGLARSSYNEQFF.

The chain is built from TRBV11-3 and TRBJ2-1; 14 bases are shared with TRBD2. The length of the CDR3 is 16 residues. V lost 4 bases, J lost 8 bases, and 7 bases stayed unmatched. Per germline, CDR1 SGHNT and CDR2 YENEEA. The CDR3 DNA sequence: TGTGCCAGCAGCTCCATTGGGACTAGCGGGAGCGATGAGCAGTTCTTC. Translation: CASSSIGTSGSDEQFF.

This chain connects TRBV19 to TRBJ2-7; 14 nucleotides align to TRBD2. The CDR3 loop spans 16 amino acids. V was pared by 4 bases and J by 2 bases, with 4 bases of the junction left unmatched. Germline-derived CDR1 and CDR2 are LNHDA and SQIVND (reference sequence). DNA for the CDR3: TGTGCCAGTAGTAACCCGGGACTAGCGGGGGCCTACGAGCAGTACTTC. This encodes CASSNPGLAGAYEQYF.

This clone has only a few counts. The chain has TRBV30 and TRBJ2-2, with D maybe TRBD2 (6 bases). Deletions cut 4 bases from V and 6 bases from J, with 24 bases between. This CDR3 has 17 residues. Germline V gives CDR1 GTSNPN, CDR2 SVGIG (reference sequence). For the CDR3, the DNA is TGTGCCTGGATGGGGTGGGAGGCCATGTTGGCCGCCGGGGAGCTGTTTTTT. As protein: CAWMGWEAMLAAGELFF.

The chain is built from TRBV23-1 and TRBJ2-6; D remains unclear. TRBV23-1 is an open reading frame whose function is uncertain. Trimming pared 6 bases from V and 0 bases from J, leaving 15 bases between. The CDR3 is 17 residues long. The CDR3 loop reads CASSRSGPPSGANVLTF. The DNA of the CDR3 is TGCGCCAGCAGCCGGTCTGGGCCACCCTCTGGGGCCAACGTCCTGACTTTC.

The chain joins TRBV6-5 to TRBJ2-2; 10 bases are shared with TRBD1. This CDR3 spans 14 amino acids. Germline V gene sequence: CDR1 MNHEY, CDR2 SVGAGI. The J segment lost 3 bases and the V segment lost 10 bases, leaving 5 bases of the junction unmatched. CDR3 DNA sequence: TGTGCCACCCGGACAGGGGGAGACACCGGGGAGCTGTTTTTT. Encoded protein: CATRTGGDTGELFF.

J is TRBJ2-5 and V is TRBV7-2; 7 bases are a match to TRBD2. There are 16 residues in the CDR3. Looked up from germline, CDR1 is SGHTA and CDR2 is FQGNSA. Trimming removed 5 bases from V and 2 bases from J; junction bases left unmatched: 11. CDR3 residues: CASSAIAGWGQETQYF. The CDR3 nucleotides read TGTGCCAGCAGCGCTATAGCGGGCTGGGGGCAAGAGACCCAGTACTTC.

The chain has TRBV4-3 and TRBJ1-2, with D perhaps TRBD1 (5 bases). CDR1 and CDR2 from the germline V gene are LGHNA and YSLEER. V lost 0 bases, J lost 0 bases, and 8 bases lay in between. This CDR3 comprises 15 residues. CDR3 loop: CASSQDPGTNYGYTF. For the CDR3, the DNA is TGCGCCAGCAGCCAAGATCCAGGGACTAACTATGGCTACACCTTC.

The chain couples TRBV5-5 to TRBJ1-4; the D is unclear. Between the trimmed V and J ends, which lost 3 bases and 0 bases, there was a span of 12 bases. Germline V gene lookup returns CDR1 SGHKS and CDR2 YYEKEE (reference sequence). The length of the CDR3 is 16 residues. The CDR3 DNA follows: TGTGCCAGCAGCTCCGGGGTAACCGCAACTAATGAAAAACTGTTTTTT. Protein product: CASSSGVTATNEKLFF. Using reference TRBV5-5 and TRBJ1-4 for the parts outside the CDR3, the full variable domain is DAGVTQSPTHLIKTRGQQVTLRCSPISGHKSVSWYQQVLGQGPQFIFQYYEKEERGRGNFPDRFSARQFPNYSSELNVNALLLGDSALYLCASSSGVTATNEKLFFGSGTQLSVL.

CDR3 nucleotides: TGTGCCACCAGTTTTGTGGGCCTTAATTCACCCCTCCACTTT. Protein product: CATSFVGLNSPLHF. The chain is built from TRBV24-1 and TRBJ1-6; no firm D call. Germline CDR1 reads KGHDR; CDR2 reads SFDVKD. The V end lost 6 bases, the J end lost 6 bases, and 11 bases lay between the germline ends. The CDR3 contains 14 residues.

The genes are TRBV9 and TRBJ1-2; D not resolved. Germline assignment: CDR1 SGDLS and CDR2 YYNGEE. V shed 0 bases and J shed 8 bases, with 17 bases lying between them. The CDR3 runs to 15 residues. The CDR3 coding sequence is TGTGCCAGCAGCGTAGCCCCTGGGAGGGTCGGAGGCTACACCTTC. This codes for CASSVAPGRVGGYTF. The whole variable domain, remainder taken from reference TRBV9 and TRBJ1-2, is DSGVTQTPKHLITATGQRVTLRCSPRSGDLSVYWYQQSLDQGLQFLIQYYNGEERAKGNILERFSAQQFPDLHSELNLSSLELGDSALYFCASSVAPGRVGGYTFGSGTRLTVV.

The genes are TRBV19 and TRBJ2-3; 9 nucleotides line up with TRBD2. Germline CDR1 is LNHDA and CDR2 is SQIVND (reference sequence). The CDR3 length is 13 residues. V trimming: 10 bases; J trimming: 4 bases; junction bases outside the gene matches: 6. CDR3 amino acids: CATAGGPPDTQYF. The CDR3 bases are TGTGCCACCGCGGGGGGGCCCCCAGATACGCAGTATTTT.

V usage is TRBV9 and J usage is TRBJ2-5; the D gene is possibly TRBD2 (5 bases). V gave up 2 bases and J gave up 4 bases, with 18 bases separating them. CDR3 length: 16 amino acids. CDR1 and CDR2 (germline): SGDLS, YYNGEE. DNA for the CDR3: TGTGCCAGCAGCGTGGCCCCGGGGATGGGCGGAGAGACCCAGTACTTC. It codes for CASSVAPGMGGETQYF.

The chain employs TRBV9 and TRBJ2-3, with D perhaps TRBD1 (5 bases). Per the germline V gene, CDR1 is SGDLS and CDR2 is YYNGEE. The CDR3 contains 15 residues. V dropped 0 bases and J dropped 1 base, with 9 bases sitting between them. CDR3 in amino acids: CASSVEIGGTDTQYF. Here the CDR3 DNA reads TGTGCCAGCAGCGTAGAAATAGGGGGCACAGATACGCAGTATTTT.

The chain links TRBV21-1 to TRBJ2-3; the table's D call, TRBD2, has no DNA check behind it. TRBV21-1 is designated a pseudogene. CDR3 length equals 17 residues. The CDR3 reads CASSKDASDKRADTQYF. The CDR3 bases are TGTGCCAGCAGCAAAGATGCCAGTGATAAGAGGGCGGATACGCAGTATTTT.

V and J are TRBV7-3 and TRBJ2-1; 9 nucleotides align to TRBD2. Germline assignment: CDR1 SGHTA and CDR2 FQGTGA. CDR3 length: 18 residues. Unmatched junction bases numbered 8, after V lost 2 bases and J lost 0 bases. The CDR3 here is CASSLERTSAYSYNEQFF. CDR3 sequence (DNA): TGTGCCAGCAGCTTAGAACGGACTAGCGCCTACTCCTACAATGAGCAGTTCTTC.

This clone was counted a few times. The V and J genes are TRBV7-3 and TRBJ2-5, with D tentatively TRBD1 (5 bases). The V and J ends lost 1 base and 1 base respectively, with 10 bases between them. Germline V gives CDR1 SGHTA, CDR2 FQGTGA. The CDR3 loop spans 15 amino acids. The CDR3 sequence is CASSLIPGPQETQYF. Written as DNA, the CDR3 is TGTGCCAGCAGCTTAATTCCAGGGCCCCAAGAGACCCAGTACTTC.

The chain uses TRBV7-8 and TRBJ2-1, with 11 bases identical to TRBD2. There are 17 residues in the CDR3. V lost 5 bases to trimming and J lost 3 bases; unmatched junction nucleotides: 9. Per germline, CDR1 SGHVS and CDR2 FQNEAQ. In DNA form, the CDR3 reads TGTGCCAGCAGCCCCTGGAGTCTAGCGGGAGGCTACAATGAGCAGTTCTTC. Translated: CASSPWSLAGGYNEQFF.

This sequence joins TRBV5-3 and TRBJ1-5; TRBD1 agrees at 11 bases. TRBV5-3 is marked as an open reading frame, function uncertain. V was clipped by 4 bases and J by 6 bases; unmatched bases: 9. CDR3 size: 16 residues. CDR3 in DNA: TGTGCCAGAAGCCTGACCCGGGACAGGGGGACTCAGCCCCAGCATTTT. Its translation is CARSLTRDRGTQPQHF.

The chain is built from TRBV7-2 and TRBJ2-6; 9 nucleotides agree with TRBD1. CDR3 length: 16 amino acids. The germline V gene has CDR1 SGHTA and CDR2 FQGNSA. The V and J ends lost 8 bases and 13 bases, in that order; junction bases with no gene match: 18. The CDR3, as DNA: TGTGCCAGCCGTGGGACAGGGAATACGGGTTCGCGGGTCCTGACTTTC. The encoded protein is CASRGTGNTGSRVLTF.